Here is one T cell receptor beta chain with its context. This clonotype was seen more than once but under ten times. The antigen it recognizes is unknown. Base qualities are not at hand, and no much larger clone is one base apart. The germline V gene supplies CDR1 SGHTA and CDR2 FQGNSA. The cysteine opens and the phenylalanine closes a CDR3 of 16 amino acids. Left in the record is the CDR3 DNA by itself, 48 bases read in frame from the first base. Trimming at the junction amounts to 3 bases on V and 0 bases on J, and the germline ends lie 12 bases apart. Genomic DNA served as template for TCR beta VDJ combination and CDR3 sequence profiling. An Illumina HiSeq 2000 was used for TCR repertoire sequencing. On the authors' methods: TRBV/TRBJ rearrangement plots, CDR3 size and DJ length profiles, and Simpson's diversity index were used to assess repertoires. The most abundant DNA sequence in the deep sequencing data was taken as the immunodominant clone. CDR3 amino acid sequences were checked for sharing between subjects and were compared against published repertoires and the VDJdb database. The public sequencing data were trimmed at Q25 with fastp and processed into clonotypes with MiXCR by TCRdb, which kept only in-frame beta chains. Each CDR3 protein appears once, grouped with its most common genes and DNA. Here the V and J calls rest on TCRdb's processing, not on the authors' analysis. The sample profile shows around 170,000 distinct CDR3 sequences; less than 60% of them were found once. The ten top clones hold around 9.7% of the sample.

The sample is drawn from a study of CD8+CD57+ T cells in acquired aplastic anemia (dated 2018 in TCRdb). About the study as a whole: A mean of approximately 3 ug of DNA, ranging from roughly 0.19 to 27.4 ug, was extracted from sorted CD4+ and CD8+ cells. A CD8+CD57+ expansion meant a frequency higher than the mean frequency seen in healthy subjects. Here is what the overall study found, with its caveats: Around 30 CD8+ CDR3 sequences were shared between patients and controls but appeared highly expressed in patients and within their immunodominant clones. CD8+ Simpson's diversity did not differ significantly between patients and healthy controls (P=0.060).

The patients picked for sequencing were ones in whom flow cytometry had shown an expansion of CD8+CD57+ cells. All patients had severe acquired aplastic anemia diagnosed by International Study of Aplastic Anemia and Agranulocytosis and Camitta criteria. At the time blood was sampled, none of the patients had received any therapy. TCR repertoires of sorted CD4+ and CD8+ blood T cells from severe aplastic anemia patients and healthy subjects were deep-sequenced in the study. In the USA, patient enrollment took place under clinicaltrials.gov protocols 00001620, 01623167, 00001397, 00071045, 00081523 and 00961064. Ficoll-Paque density gradient centrifugation was used to isolate peripheral blood mononuclear cells. CD4+ and CD8+ T cells were sorted by FACS or magnetic beads before DNA extraction.

Sequencing input: sorted CD4+, CD8+, or CD8+CD57+ T cells (not recorded which) from PBMCs. The chain is assembled from TRBV7-2 and TRBJ1-3; TRBD1 is perhaps the D gene, given 5 matching bases. This clonotype originated in a human donor with aplastic anemia. The CDR3 reads CASSFGTASSGNTIYF. Here is the DNA: TGTGCCAGCAGCTTTGGGACGGCGAGCTCTGGAAACACCATATATTTT.